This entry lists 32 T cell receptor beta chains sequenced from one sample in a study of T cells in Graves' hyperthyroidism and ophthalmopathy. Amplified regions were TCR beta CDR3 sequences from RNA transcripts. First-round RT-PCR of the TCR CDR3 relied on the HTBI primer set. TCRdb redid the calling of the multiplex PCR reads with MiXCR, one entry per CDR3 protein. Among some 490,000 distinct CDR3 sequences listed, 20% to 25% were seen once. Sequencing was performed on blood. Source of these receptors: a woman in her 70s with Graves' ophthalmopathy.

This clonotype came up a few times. CDR3 coding DNA: TGCGCCAGCAGCTTGGAAGTTTCACGAGGGTACTATGGCTACACCTTC. It yields the protein CASSLEVSRGYYGYTF. The chain recombines TRBV5-1 with TRBJ1-2; D unresolved. The CDR3 runs to 16 residues. Germline CDR1 reads SGHRS; CDR2 reads YFSETQ. Trimming removed 0 bases at V and 3 bases at J, with 15 bases between. The full variable domain, in which reference TRBV5-1 and TRBJ1-2 provide the parts outside the CDR3, is KAGVTQTPRYLIKTRGQQVTLSCSPISGHRSVSWYQQTPGQGLQFLFEYFSETQRNKGNFPGRFSGRQFSNSRSEMNVSTLELGDSALYLCASSLEVSRGYYGYTFGSGTRLTVV.

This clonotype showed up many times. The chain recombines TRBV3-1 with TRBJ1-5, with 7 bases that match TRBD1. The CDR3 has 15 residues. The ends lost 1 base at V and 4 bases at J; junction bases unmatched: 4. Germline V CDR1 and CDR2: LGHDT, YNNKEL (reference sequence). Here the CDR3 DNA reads TGTGCCAGCAGCCAAGGGGACAGAAAGAATCAGCCCCAGCATTTT. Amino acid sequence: CASSQGDRKNQPQHF.

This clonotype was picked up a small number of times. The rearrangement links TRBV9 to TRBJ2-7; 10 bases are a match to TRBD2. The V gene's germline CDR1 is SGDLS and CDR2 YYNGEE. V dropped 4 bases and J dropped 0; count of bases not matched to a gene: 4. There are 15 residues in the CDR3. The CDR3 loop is CASSSGLANSYEQYF. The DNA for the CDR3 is TGTGCCAGCAGCTCGGGACTAGCGAACTCCTACGAGCAGTACTTC.

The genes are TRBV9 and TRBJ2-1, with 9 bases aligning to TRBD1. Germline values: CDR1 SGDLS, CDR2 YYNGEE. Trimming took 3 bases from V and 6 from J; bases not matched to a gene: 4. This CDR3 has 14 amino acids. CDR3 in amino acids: CASSGRTGVNEQFF. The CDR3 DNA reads TGTGCCAGCAGCGGGCGGACAGGGGTCAATGAGCAGTTCTTC.

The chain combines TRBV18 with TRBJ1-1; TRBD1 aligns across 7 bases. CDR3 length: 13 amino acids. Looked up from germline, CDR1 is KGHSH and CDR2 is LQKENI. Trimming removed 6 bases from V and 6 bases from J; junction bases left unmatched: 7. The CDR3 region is CASSPDRAAEAFF. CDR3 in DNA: TGTGCCAGCTCCCCCGACAGGGCCGCTGAAGCTTTCTTT.

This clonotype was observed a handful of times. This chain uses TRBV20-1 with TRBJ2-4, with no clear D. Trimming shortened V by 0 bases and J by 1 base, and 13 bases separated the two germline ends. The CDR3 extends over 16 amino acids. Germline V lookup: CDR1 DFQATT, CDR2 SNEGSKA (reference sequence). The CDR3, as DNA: TGCAGTGCTAGAGATTCCACCCCGCCGGCCAAAAACATTCAGTACTTC. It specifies CSARDSTPPAKNIQYF.

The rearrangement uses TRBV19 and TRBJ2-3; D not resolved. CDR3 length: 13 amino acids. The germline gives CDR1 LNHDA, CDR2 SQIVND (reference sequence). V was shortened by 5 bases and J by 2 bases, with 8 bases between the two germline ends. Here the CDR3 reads CASSGPYTDTQYF. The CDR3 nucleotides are TGTGCCAGTAGTGGACCCTACACAGATACGCAGTATTTT.

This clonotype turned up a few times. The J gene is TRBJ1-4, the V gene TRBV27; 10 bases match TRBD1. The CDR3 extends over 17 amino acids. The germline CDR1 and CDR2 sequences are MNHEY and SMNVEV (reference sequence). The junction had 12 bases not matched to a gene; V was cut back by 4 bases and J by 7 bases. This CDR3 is CASSSTRQGAPREKLFF. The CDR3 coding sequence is TGTGCCAGCAGTTCTACCCGACAGGGGGCTCCACGTGAAAAACTGTTTTTT.

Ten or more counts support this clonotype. CDR3 in amino acids: CASKGEGHTIYF. CDR3 coding DNA: TGTGCCAGCAAGGGGGAAGGACACACCATATATTTT. The genes are TRBV2 and TRBJ1-3, with D possibly TRBD1 on 6 matching bases. This CDR3 has 12 amino acids. V lost 7 bases and J 8 bases, leaving 12 bases between the germline ends. Germline CDR1 reads SNHLY; CDR2 reads FYNNEI.

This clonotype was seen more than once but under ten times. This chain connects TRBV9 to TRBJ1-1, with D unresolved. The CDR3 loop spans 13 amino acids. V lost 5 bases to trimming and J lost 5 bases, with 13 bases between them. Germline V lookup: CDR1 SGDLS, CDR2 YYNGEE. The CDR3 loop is CASSMNLRTEAFF. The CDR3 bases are TGTGCCAGCAGTATGAACTTGCGAACTGAAGCTTTCTTT.

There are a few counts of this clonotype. The CDR3 nucleotides read TGTGCCAGCAGGTTTGGGACAGGGGGCCCCTCTAACTATGGCTACACCTTC. This sequence encodes CASRFGTGGPSNYGYTF. The V and J genes are TRBV6-1 and TRBJ1-2; 12 bases agree with TRBD1. V lost 6 bases and J lost 0; bases outside the gene matches: 8. The CDR3 runs to 17 residues. Per germline, CDR1 MNHNS and CDR2 SASEGT.

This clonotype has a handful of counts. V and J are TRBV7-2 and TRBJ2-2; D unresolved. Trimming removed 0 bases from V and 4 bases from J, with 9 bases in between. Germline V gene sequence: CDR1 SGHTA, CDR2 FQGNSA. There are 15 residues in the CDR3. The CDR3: CASSLARSGTGELFF. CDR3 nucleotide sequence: TGTGCCAGCAGCTTAGCCCGATCGGGCACCGGGGAGCTGTTTTTT.

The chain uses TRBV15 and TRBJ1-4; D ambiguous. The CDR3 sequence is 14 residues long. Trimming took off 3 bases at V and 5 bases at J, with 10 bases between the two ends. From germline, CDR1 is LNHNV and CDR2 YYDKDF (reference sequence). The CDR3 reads CATSRASLNEKLFF. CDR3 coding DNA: TGTGCCACCAGCAGGGCGTCATTAAATGAAAAACTGTTTTTT.

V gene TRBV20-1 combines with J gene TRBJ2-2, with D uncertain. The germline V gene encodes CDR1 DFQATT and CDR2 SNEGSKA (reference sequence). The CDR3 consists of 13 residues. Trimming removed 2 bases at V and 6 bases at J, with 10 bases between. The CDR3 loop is CSARKYSAGELFF. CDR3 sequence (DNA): TGCAGTGCTAGAAAGTACTCCGCCGGGGAGCTGTTTTTT.

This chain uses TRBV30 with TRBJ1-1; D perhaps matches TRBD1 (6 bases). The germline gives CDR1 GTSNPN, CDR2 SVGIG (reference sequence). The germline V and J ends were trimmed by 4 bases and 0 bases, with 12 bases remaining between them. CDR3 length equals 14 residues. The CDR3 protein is CAWNEGTLNTEAFF. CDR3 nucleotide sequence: TGTGCCTGGAACGAAGGGACATTGAACACTGAAGCTTTCTTT.

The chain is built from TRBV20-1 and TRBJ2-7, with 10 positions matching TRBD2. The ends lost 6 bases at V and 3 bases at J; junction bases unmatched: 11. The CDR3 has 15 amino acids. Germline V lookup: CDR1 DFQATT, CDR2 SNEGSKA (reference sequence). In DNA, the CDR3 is TGCAGTGCCCTACCCCTAGCGGGAGCCTACTACGAGCAGTACTTC. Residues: CSALPLAGAYYEQYF.

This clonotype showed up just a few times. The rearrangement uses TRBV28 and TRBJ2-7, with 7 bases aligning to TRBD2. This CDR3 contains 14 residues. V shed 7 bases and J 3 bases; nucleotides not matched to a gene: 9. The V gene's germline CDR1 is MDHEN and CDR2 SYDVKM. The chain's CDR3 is CASTSTSAVYEQYF. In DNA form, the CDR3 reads TGTGCCAGCACTAGCACTAGCGCGGTCTACGAGCAGTACTTC.

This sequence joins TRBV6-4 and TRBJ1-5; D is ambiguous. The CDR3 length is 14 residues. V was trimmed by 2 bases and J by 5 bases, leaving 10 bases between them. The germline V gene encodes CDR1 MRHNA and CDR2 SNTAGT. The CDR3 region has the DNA TGTGCCAGCAGTGACGTCCCCGGTGATCAGCCCCAGCATTTT. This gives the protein CASSDVPGDQPQHF.

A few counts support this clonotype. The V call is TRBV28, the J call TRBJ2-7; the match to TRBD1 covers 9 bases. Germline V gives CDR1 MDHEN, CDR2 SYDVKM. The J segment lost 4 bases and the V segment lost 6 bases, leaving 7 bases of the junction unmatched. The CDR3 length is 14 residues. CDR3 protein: CASRLTGGTYEQYF. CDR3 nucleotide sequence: TGTGCCAGCAGGCTAACAGGGGGCACTTACGAGCAGTACTTC.

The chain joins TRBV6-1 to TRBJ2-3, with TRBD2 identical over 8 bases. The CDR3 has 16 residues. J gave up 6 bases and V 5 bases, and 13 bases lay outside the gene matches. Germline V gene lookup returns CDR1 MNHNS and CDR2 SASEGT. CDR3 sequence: CASSWGGAGGSDTQYF. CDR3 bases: TGTGCCAGCAGTTGGGGGGGGGCGGGAGGATCTGATACGCAGTATTTT.

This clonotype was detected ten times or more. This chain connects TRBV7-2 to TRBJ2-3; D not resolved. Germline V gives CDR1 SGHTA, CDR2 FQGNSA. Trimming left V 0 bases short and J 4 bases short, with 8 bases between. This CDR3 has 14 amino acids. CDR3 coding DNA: TGTGCCAGCAGCTTAGCCTCGTCGGCAGATACGCAGTATTTT. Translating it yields CASSLASSADTQYF.

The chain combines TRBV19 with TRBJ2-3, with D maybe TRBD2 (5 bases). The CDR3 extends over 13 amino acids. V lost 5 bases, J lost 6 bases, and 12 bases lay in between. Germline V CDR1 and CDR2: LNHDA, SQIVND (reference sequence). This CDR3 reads CASSQDRRDTQYF. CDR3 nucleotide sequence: TGTGCCAGTAGTCAAGATAGGAGGGATACGCAGTATTTT. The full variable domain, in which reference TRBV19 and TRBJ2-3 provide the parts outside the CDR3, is DGGITQSPKYLFRKEGQNVTLSCEQNLNHDAMYWYRQDPGQGLRLIYYSQIVNDFQKGDIAEGYSVSREKKESFPLTVTSAQKNPTAFYLCASSQDRRDTQYFGPGTRLTVL.

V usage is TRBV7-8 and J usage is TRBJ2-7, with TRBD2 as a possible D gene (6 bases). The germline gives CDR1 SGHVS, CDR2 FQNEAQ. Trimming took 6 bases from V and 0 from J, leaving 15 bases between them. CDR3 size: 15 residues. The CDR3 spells CASRSRELSSYEQYF. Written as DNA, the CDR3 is TGTGCCAGCAGGTCACGGGAGCTTTCCTCCTACGAGCAGTACTTC.

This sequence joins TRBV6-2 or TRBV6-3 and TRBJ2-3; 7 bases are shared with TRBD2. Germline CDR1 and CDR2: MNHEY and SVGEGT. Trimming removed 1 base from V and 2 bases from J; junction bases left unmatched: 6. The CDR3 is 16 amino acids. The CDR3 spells CASSYWASGDTDTQYF. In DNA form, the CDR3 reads TGTGCCAGCAGTTACTGGGCTAGCGGAGACACAGATACGCAGTATTTT.

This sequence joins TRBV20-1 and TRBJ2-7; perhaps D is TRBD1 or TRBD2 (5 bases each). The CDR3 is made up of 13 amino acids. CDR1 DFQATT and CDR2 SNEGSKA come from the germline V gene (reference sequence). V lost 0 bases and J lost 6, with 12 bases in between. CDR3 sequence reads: CSARDRSRGEQYF. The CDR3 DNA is TGCAGTGCTAGAGATCGGTCGAGGGGCGAGCAGTACTTC.

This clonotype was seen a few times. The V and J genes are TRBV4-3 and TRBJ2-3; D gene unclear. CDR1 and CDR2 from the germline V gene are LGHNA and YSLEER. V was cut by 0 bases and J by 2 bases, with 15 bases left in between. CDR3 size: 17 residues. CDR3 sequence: CASSQEGSVSYTDTQYF. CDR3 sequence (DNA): TGCGCCAGCAGCCAAGAAGGATCGGTTTCCTACACAGATACGCAGTATTTT.

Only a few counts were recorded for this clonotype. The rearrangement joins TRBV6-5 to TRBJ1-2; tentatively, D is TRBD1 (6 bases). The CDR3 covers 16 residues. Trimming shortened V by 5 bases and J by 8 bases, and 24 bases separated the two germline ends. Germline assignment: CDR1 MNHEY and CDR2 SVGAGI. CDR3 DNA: TGTGCCAGCAGTAACCTTGTGGGGGCCATCCCCGAGGGCTACACCTTC. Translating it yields CASSNLVGAIPEGYTF.

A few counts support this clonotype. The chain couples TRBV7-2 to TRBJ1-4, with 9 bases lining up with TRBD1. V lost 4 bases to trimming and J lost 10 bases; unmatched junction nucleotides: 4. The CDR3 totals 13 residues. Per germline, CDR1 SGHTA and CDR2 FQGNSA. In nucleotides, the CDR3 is TGTGCCAGCAGCTCGGGACAGGGTGGAAAACTGTTTTTT. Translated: CASSSGQGGKLFF.

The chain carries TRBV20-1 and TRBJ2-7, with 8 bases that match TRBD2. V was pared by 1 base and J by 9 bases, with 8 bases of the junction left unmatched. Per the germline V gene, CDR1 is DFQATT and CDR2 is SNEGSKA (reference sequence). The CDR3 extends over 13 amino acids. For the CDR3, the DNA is TGCAGTGCTAGAGTTACTAGCGGTCTTGGGCAGTACTTC. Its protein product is CSARVTSGLGQYF.

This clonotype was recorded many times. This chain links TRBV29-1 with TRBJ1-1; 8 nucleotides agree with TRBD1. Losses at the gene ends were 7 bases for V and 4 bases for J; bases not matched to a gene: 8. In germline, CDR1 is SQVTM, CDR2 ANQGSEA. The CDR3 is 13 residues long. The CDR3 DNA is TGCAGCGCCCCAGGACAGGGAGGCACTGAAGCTTTCTTT. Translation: CSAPGQGGTEAFF.

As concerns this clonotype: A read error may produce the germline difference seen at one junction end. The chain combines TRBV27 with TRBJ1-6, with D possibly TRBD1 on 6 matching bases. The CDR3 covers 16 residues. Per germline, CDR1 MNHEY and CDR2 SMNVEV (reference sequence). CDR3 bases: TGTGCCGGCAGTTTATTTCAGGGGCTGGAAAATTCACCCCTCCACTTT. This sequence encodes CAGSLFQGLENSPLHF.

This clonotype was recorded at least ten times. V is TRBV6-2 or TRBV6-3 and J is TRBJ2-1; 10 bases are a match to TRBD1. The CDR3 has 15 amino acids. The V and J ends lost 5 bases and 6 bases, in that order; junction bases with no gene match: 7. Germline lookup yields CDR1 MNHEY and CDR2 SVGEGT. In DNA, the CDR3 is TGTGCCAGCAGTCTATCCGGGACAGGGGCCAATGAGCAGTTCTTC. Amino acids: CASSLSGTGANEQFF.